The 24 T cell receptor beta chains below all came from one sample that was sequenced in a study of blood T cell repertoires in COVID-19. Sequenced by immunoSEQ multiplex PCR; TCRdb stores in-frame clones only, minus some. The data contain about 520,000 clones, 80% to 90% of them seen just once; the ten biggest clones take up approximately 3.4%. The sample comprised peripheral blood. These receptors all stem from a human donor in a cohort sampled during active COVID-19.

The chain combines TRBV6-2 or TRBV6-3 with TRBJ2-3, with D possibly matching TRBD2 (7 bases). With 2 bases removed from V and 2 bases from J, the gap between germline ends came to 14 bases. The CDR3 length is 16 residues. CDR1 is MNHEY and CDR2 is SVGEGT in the germline V gene. CDR3 nucleotides: TGTGCCAGCAGTTACCTAGGGCGGGGGCCCACAGATACGCAGTATTTT. It encodes CASSYLGRGPTDTQYF.

The genes are TRBV25-1 and TRBJ2-7; 9 nucleotides agree with TRBD1. Germline V gene lookup returns CDR1 MGHDK and CDR2 SYGVNS. J gave up 2 bases and V 5 bases, and 4 bases lay outside the gene matches. This CDR3 is built from 14 residues. The CDR3 nucleotides are TGTGCCAGCAGTAAGACAGGGGGGGCCTACGAGCAGTACTTC. Translated: CASSKTGGAYEQYF.

The gene calls are TRBV7-3 and TRBJ1-6; 7 bases are shared with TRBD1. V shed 5 bases, J shed 6 bases, and the junction held 10 bases outside the gene matches. Per the germline V gene, CDR1 is SGHTA and CDR2 is FQGTGA. This CDR3 region has 16 residues. CDR3 loop: CASSPMEGAGNSPLHF. CDR3 nucleotides: TGTGCCAGCAGCCCGATGGAGGGGGCCGGTAATTCACCCCTCCACTTT.

This clone has only one observation. The chain employs TRBV29-1 and TRBJ2-1; perhaps TRBD1 as D (6 bases). Germline CDR1 and CDR2: SQVTM and ANQGSEA. Trimming removed 7 bases at V and 5 bases at J, with 18 bases between. The CDR3 totals 14 residues. The CDR3, as DNA: TGCAGCGCGAAAACCCCTGGGGGCGACAATGAGCAGTTCTTC. Amino acid sequence: CSAKTPGGDNEQFF.

This chain joins TRBV7-9 and TRBJ2-1, with TRBD1 matching 7 bases. The germline CDR1 and CDR2 sequences are SEHNR and FQNEAQ (reference sequence). The CDR3 has 14 amino acids. Trimming cost V 5 bases and J 6 bases; bases outside gene matches: 7. CDR3 in amino acids: CASSPLGGGNEQFF. For the CDR3, the DNA is TGTGCCAGCAGCCCGTTAGGGGGCGGCAATGAGCAGTTCTTC.

The chain employs TRBV5-8 and TRBJ2-3; 8 nucleotides match TRBD1. This CDR3 region has 16 residues. Unmatched junction bases numbered 10, after V lost 3 bases and J lost 4 bases. Germline loops: CDR1 SGHTS, CDR2 YDEGEE. The CDR3 DNA sequence: TGTGCCAGCAGCTCGCCCTACACAGGGGGAGCAGATACGCAGTATTTT. This gives the protein CASSSPYTGGADTQYF.

The J gene is TRBJ2-4, the V gene TRBV4-1, with D uncertain. V was cut by 0 bases and J by 6 bases, with 9 bases left in between. Germline V gene sequence: CDR1 MGHRA, CDR2 YSYEKL. The CDR3 extends over 14 amino acids. The chain's CDR3 is CASSQEALANIQYF. The CDR3 DNA is TGCGCCAGCAGCCAAGAAGCGCTGGCAAACATTCAGTACTTC.

V gene TRBV7-3 combines with J gene TRBJ2-2; 8 bases align to TRBD2. The V segment lost 5 bases and the J segment 4 bases; nucleotides outside the gene matches: 9. This CDR3 region has 16 residues. CDR1 is SGHTA, CDR2 FQGTGA, per germline. The CDR3 is CASSPRAGVVTGELFF. For the CDR3, the DNA is TGTGCCAGCAGCCCCAGAGCGGGAGTAGTCACCGGGGAGCTGTTTTTT.

V usage is TRBV5-1 and J usage is TRBJ1-2; D is perhaps TRBD1 (6 bases). The CDR3 runs to 16 residues. V was shortened by 0 bases and J by 2 bases, with 14 bases between the two germline ends. Germline CDR1 SGHRS, CDR2 YFSETQ. The CDR3 protein is CASSLGGLALNYGYTF. CDR3 coding DNA: TGCGCCAGCAGCTTGGGGGGGCTAGCCTTAAACTATGGCTACACCTTC. The full variable domain, its missing parts supplied by reference TRBV5-1 and TRBJ1-2, is KAGVTQTPRYLIKTRGQQVTLSCSPISGHRSVSWYQQTPGQGLQFLFEYFSETQRNKGNFPGRFSGRQFSNSRSEMNVSTLELGDSALYLCASSLGGLALNYGYTFGSGTRLTVV.

The gene calls are TRBV5-8 and TRBJ2-7; 7 bases align to TRBD2. The CDR3 has 15 amino acids. The ends lost 4 bases at V and 7 bases at J; junction bases unmatched: 14. Germline CDR1 and CDR2: SGHTS and YDEGEE. The CDR3 sequence is CASSNTGRPVGEQYF. The CDR3 DNA sequence: TGTGCCAGCAGCAATACCGGGAGGCCGGTTGGGGAGCAGTACTTC. Together with reference TRBV5-8 and TRBJ2-7, the CDR3 gives the full variable domain: EAGVTQSPTHLIKTRGQQATLRCSPISGHTSVYWYQQALGLGLQFLLWYDEGEERNRGNFPPRFSGRQFPNYSSELNVNALELEDSALYLCASSNTGRPVGEQYFGPGTRLTVT.

The chain couples TRBV15 to TRBJ1-5; 8 bases align to TRBD1. The length of the CDR3 is 19 residues. Per germline, CDR1 LNHNV and CDR2 YYDKDF (reference sequence). The V segment lost 0 bases and the J segment 4 bases; nucleotides outside the gene matches: 14. The CDR3 is CATSRDIYEWDRHNQPQHF. The CDR3 DNA follows: TGTGCCACCAGCAGAGATATTTACGAATGGGACAGGCATAATCAGCCCCAGCATTTT.

Comment on this clone: This sample includes further DNA sequences coding for the same CDR3. This chain links TRBV28 with TRBJ2-7, with TRBD2 matching 14 bases. This CDR3 comprises 15 residues. The V gene's germline CDR1 is MDHEN and CDR2 SYDVKM. V dropped 3 bases and J dropped 2; count of bases not matched to a gene: 0. CDR3 amino acids: CASSLGLAGAYEQYF. As DNA, the CDR3 is TGTGCCAGCAGTTTGGGACTAGCGGGAGCCTACGAGCAGTACTTC.

The chain is built from TRBV5-1 and TRBJ2-3; D gene unclear. Trimming took 2 bases from V and 2 from J, leaving 9 bases between them. CDR1 SGHRS and CDR2 YFSETQ come from the germline V gene. The CDR3 has 14 amino acids. The CDR3 DNA sequence: TGCGCCAGCAGCTTAACGGGTGTCACAGATACGCAGTATTTT. Its protein is CASSLTGVTDTQYF.

About this clone: A read error may produce the germline difference seen at one junction end. This chain joins TRBV7-7 and TRBJ2-5, with TRBD2 identical over 7 bases. The CDR3 extends over 14 amino acids. Germline-derived CDR1 and CDR2 are SSHAT and FNYEAQ (reference sequence). CDR3 bases: TGTGCTAGCAGGTCATGGGACTGGGAGGGGACCCAGTACTTC. Protein: CASRSWDWEGTQYF.

This rearrangement joins TRBV6-5 to TRBJ1-2; tentatively, D is TRBD1 (5 bases). V lost 0 bases, J lost 4 bases, and 12 bases lay in between. Germline V gene lookup returns CDR1 MNHEY and CDR2 SVGAGI. The length of the CDR3 is 15 residues. The CDR3 nucleotides read TGTGCCAGCAGTTACTCGTCGCAGGGAACCTATGGCTACACCTTC. Translated, it gives CASSYSSQGTYGYTF.

The chain combines TRBV30 with TRBJ1-1; possibly TRBD1 for D (5 bases). This CDR3 spans 13 amino acids. CDR1 and CDR2 (germline): GTSNPN, SVGIG (reference sequence). Trimming stripped 3 bases from V and 6 bases from J, with 14 bases between. The CDR3 here is CAWSIGGFAEAFF. DNA of the CDR3: TGTGCCTGGAGCATTGGGGGGTTCGCTGAAGCTTTCTTT.

CDR3 amino acids: CASSRRDHLANEKLFF. The CDR3 region has the DNA TGTGCCAGTAGCAGGAGGGACCATCTGGCTAATGAAAAACTGTTTTTT. The chain carries TRBV19 and TRBJ1-4; D might be TRBD1 (5 bases). CDR3 length: 16 residues. The V end was cut by 6 bases, the J end by 3 bases, with 17 bases between. CDR1 and CDR2 from the germline V gene are LNHDA and SQIVND (reference sequence). The full variable domain, completed using reference TRBV19 and TRBJ1-4, is DGGITQSPKYLFRKEGQNVTLSCEQNLNHDAMYWYRQDPGQGLRLIYYSQIVNDFQKGDIAEGYSVSREKKESFPLTVTSAQKNPTAFYLCASSRRDHLANEKLFFGSGTQLSVL.

V gene TRBV4-3 combines with J gene TRBJ2-4; D possibly corresponds to TRBD2 (5 bases). V was trimmed by 0 bases and J by 0 bases, leaving 12 bases between them. CDR3 length equals 17 residues. CDR1 is LGHNA, CDR2 YSLEER, per germline. The CDR3 sequence: CASSQESSGLAKNIQYF. The CDR3 DNA follows: TGCGCCAGCAGCCAAGAATCCAGCGGTTTAGCCAAAAACATTCAGTACTTC.

This clone was observed many times. In DNA, the CDR3 is TGTGCCAAAGGGACTAGCGGGAGGTCGCGACCGGGGACCCAGTACTTC. Translating it yields CAKGTSGRSRPGTQYF. V usage is TRBV21-1 and J usage is TRBJ2-5; TRBD2 is taken as the D call from the table, unchecked against the DNA. TRBV21-1 is a documented pseudogene. The CDR3 is 16 residues long.

The chain links TRBV7-3 to TRBJ2-5; 11 nucleotides agree with TRBD2. The V gene's germline CDR1 is SGHTA and CDR2 FQGTGA. J lost 5 bases, V lost 4 bases, and 6 bases had no gene match. There are 15 residues in the CDR3. As DNA, the CDR3 is TGTGCCAGCAGCTCCGAGGGACTAGCGGAGGAGACCCAGTACTTC. Translation: CASSSEGLAEETQYF.

The V call is TRBV28, the J call TRBJ2-1, with 11 bases aligning to TRBD2. The V segment lost 5 bases and the J segment 15 bases; nucleotides outside the gene matches: 15. This CDR3 has 15 amino acids. Germline V gene sequence: CDR1 MDHEN, CDR2 SYDVKM. DNA for the CDR3: TGTGCCAGCAGTGTAGCTAGCGGGGGGACCCAATACCTGTTCTTC. This encodes CASSVASGGTQYLFF.

The gene calls are TRBV27 and TRBJ2-7; TRBD1 might be the D (6 bases). Germline CDR1 is MNHEY and CDR2 is SMNVEV (reference sequence). The CDR3 extends over 13 amino acids. Trimming pared 8 bases from V and 7 bases from J, leaving 18 bases between. Here the CDR3 DNA reads TGTGCCAGCGGGACAACATATACGGAAGAGCAGTACTTC. Its protein product is CASGTTYTEEQYF.

The V and J genes are TRBV7-3 and TRBJ2-3, with TRBD1 matching 7 bases. CDR1 and CDR2 (germline): SGHTA, FQGTGA. The CDR3 length is 13 residues. V dropped 6 bases and J dropped 5; count of bases not matched to a gene: 5. As DNA, the CDR3 is TGTGCCAGCAGTTCACAGGGGATAGATACGCAGTATTTT. It encodes CASSSQGIDTQYF.

The gene calls are TRBV7-2 and TRBJ1-5; 7 positions agree with TRBD1. This CDR3 comprises 14 residues. V lost 5 bases, J lost 6 bases, and 7 bases stayed unmatched. In germline, CDR1 is SGHTA, CDR2 FQGNSA. The CDR3 protein is CASSTNRGGQPQHF. CDR3 DNA: TGTGCCAGCAGCACCAACAGGGGCGGTCAGCCCCAGCATTTT.